The entry below describes one T cell receptor (beta chain). The antigen is unknown. This entry is derived from a study of glioma-infiltrating T cells after dendritic cell vaccination. Time point indicated: after dendritic cell vaccination, including at tumor progression/relapse. Findings of the study overall: Higher TCR clonality did not directly relate to longer survival.

The CDR3 has 13 residues. The junction had 4 bases not matched to a gene; V was cut back by 3 bases and J by 7 bases. Germline V gene sequence: CDR1 SQVTM, CDR2 ANQGSEA. The table came from immunoSEQ multiplex PCR; TCRdb's copy has only in-frame clones and leaves some out. In the table there are about 65,000 clones, approximately 89% of which are singletons. This specimen was blood, taken after dendritic cell vaccination. The rearrangement uses TRBV29-1 and TRBJ1-2; 11 nucleotides line up with TRBD1. The clonotype originates from a human donor with glioblastoma. The CDR3 DNA is TGCAGCGTTGACAGGACAGGGGGCTTTGGCTACACCTTC. Translating it yields CSVDRTGGFGYTF.